This T cell receptor (beta chain) was captured by sequencing in a study of human T cells and chemical hapten exposure (dated by TCRdb to the early 2020s). In the study overall: For sensitization, 2% DPC in acetone was applied to a roughly 2 cm by roughly 2 cm area of upper inner arm skin. Weekly therapeutic DPC doses were additionally applied to the scalp of patients throughout the roughly 23-week study period. Patch testing was performed on the upper back with Finn chambers containing 0.01% DPC, and the patch tests were scored after 6 days according to International Contact Dermatitis Research Group standards. Most of the patients in the cohort were female, and the cohort covered alopecia areata with under or over 50% scalp involvement, alopecia totalis and alopecia universalis. Libraries were pooled for sequencing, and per-sample TCR yields varied mainly because of small differences in library volumes within the pool. The study tracked peripheral blood TCR repertoire changes in vivo during primary and secondary sensitization to the hapten diphenylcyclopropenone (DPC) in alopecia patients. Blood samples were taken from patients before sensitization (week 0) and then at 2, 6 and about 24 weeks after DPC sensitization. For TCR sequencing, blood came from 25 to 35 alopecia patients at anywhere from one to four time points (pre-sensitization, 2, 6 and 24 weeks). The research as a whole found: Repeated subsampling changed both the strength of the expansion versus patch-test correlation and the threshold at which that correlation became significant. Because all patients had alopecia, a presumed autoimmune disease, the immune response of the patients might differ from that of healthy individuals. DPC sensitization did not change how many TCRs were above 1 in 1000 frequency, and no evidence was found of alterations in global repertoire structure. Patch test score was positively correlated with the number of PT1 expanded TCRs, with significance at thresholds 8, 16 and 32 but not at 4. Compared with pre-sensitization or healthy control sets, expanded TCRs formed significantly more large CDR3 similarity clusters, which is consistent with antigen-driven responses.

The intended sense of this specimen's time point label: patch test 1, 2 weeks after DPC sensitization. This specimen's treatment or condition label, interpreted: therapeutic diphenylcyclopropenone sensitization with weekly scalp DPC. Blood at each patch-test visit was drawn before the patch test was applied. Patients were eligible if aged 18 to 70, diagnosed with alopecia and judged suitable for DPC therapy, and pregnant patients were excluded. Total RNA was isolated from unfractionated whole blood collected in Tempus Blood RNA tubes. The germline V gene specifies SGHDT as CDR1 and YYEEEE as CDR2. The CDR3 spans 14 residues, from the cysteine through the phenylalanine. Solely the CDR3 DNA is kept, with 42 bases framed from the first base. The junction shows trimming of 0 bases on V and 6 bases on J, plus 12 bases between the germline ends. This clonotype was counted at least ten times. Its target antigen remains unknown. No base quality values were provided; no much bigger clone lies one nucleotide off.

Library construction relied on RACE. Sequencing was carried out with a NextSeq 500. During library preparation, unique molecular identifiers were attached to individual cDNA molecules so that TCRs could be counted quantitatively and reproducibly. Both TCR alpha and TCR beta chains were sequenced from each blood RNA sample. Per the source publication's procedure: The median number of TCRs per sample was around 96,000, ranging from about 23,224 to 750,000. The Decombinator software suite was used to annotate the V, J and CDR3 of the TCR reads. Every sample was subsampled to the same number of TCRs (28,000) for the PS versus PT1 abundance plots. Expanded TCRs were defined as absent before sensitization and observed at least eight times at the 2-week time point. TCRdb reprocessing: public reads trimmed at Q25 with fastp, clones called with MiXCR, in-frame beta chains kept. Identical CDR3 protein sequences are pooled into one entry, listed with their most common genes and DNA. The V and J calls and clone size are TCRdb's, not the authors'. The sample table contains around 100,000 distinct CDR3 sequences; only one count was recorded for 8% to 13% of them. The ten top clones hold approximately 3.5% of the sample.

In this chain, TRBV5-6 is recombined with TRBJ1-1; tentative D gene TRBD1, with 5 bases matching. Sequencing used whole blood, obtained in connection with sensitization to the hapten diphenylcyclopropenone (DPC). The source is a woman between 35 and 50 years old with alopecia areata. Some clones in this sample may be carry-over from other donors' samples. At the DNA level, the sequence is TGTGCCAGCAGCTTGGGATCCAGGGTCGCTGAAGCTTTCTTT. It codes for CASSLGSRVAEAFF.